One and the same sample provided the 8 T cell receptor beta chains below, sequenced in a study of T cell responses to AZD1222 COVID-19 vaccine (dated by TCRdb to the early 2020s). The protocol used for the library was the immunoSEQ multiplex PCR assay. Entries here come from immuneACCESS through TCRdb and include only in-frame sequences with V and J called. Some clones fail to appear in such tables; in the studies checked, an unresolved V gene covers under half of the shortfall, and the cause of the remainder is unknown. Counted in this sample were 150,000 to 250,000 clones; approximately 90% of them appeared once. The top ten constitute approximately 3.7% of the sample. What the time point label conveys for this sample: about 28 days (+/-7) after the second vaccine dose. Sequenced material: peripheral blood, taken 28 days after the second AZD1222 dose. The source is an adult who received the AZD1222 COVID-19 vaccine.

This chain connects TRBV28 to TRBJ1-1; D might be TRBD1 (5 bases). There are 14 residues in the CDR3. Germline CDR1 is MDHEN and CDR2 is SYDVKM. Trimming stripped 7 bases from V and 1 base from J, with 13 bases between. In DNA, the CDR3 is TGTGCCAGCATGGGGGGAGGACCGAACACTGAAGCTTTCTTT. Translating it yields CASMGGGPNTEAFF.

The chain uses TRBV2 and TRBJ2-6; D not certain. V was pared by 8 bases and J by 0 bases, with 11 bases between. Germline V gene lookup returns CDR1 SNHLY and CDR2 FYNNEI. The CDR3 has 15 amino acids. The chain's CDR3 is CASGERTSGANVLTF. CDR3 bases: TGTGCCAGCGGGGAACGAACCTCTGGGGCCAACGTCCTGACTTTC.

In this sample, this clone turned up a few times. The sample carries other DNA sequences with the same CDR3. The rearrangement joins TRBV10-3 to TRBJ1-3; D is unresolved. Germline CDR1 reads ENHRY; CDR2 reads SYGVKD. Trimming took off 0 bases at V and 4 bases at J, with 10 bases between the two ends. This CDR3 has 15 amino acids. The CDR3 sequence: CAISESGSSGNTIYF. In nucleotides, the CDR3 is TGTGCCATCAGTGAGTCGGGGAGTTCGGGAAACACCATATATTTT.

This chain links TRBV28 with TRBJ2-5; 8 nucleotides match TRBD2. Losses at the gene ends were 5 bases for V and 9 bases for J; bases not matched to a gene: 5. This CDR3 has 12 amino acids. Germline CDR1 is MDHEN and CDR2 is SYDVKM. CDR3 DNA: TGTGCCAGCAGTGGGACTAGGTTTGCCCAGTACTTC. Translated: CASSGTRFAQYF.

The chain links TRBV28 to TRBJ2-3; 7 bases map to TRBD1. V was pared by 3 bases and J by 3 bases, with 0 bases of the junction left unmatched. Germline V gives CDR1 MDHEN, CDR2 SYDVKM. The length of the CDR3 is 13 residues. The CDR3 spells CASSLGQTDTQYF. CDR3 bases: TGTGCCAGCAGTTTGGGACAGACAGATACGCAGTATTTT. Using reference TRBV28 and TRBJ2-3 for the parts outside the CDR3, the full variable domain is DVKVTQSSRYLVKRTGEKVFLECVQDMDHENMFWYRQDPGLGLRLIYFSYDVKMKEKGDIPEGYSVSREKKERFSLILESASTNQTSMYLCASSLGQTDTQYFGPGTRLTVL.

This chain links TRBV10-3 with TRBJ1-2; tentative D call: TRBD1 (5 bases). The CDR3 covers 12 residues. V was pared by 6 bases and J by 3 bases, with 8 bases between. In germline, CDR1 is ENHRY, CDR2 SYGVKD. The DNA for the CDR3 is TGTGCCATCAGGGGGACGGACTATGGCTACACCTTC. It encodes CAIRGTDYGYTF.

The rearrangement uses TRBV27 and TRBJ2-2; unclear D gene. Trimming took 6 bases from V and 2 from J, leaving 10 bases between them. The V gene's germline CDR1 is MNHEY and CDR2 SMNVEV (reference sequence). The CDR3 extends over 14 amino acids. CDR3 amino acids: CASSPRPNTGELFF. The CDR3 region has the DNA TGTGCCAGCAGCCCTCGGCCTAACACCGGGGAGCTGTTTTTT.

This clone was observed a handful of times. The rearrangement uses TRBV10-2 and TRBJ2-2; 10 nucleotides match TRBD2. The CDR3 is made up of 14 amino acids. Germline CDR1 reads WSHSY; CDR2 reads SAAADI. The V gene end was trimmed by 8 bases and the J gene end by 4 bases; junction bases not matched to a gene: 4. CDR3 nucleotide sequence: TGCGCCAGCCTAGCGGGAGCCGCCACCGGGGAGCTGTTTTTT. Protein sequence: CASLAGAATGELFF.